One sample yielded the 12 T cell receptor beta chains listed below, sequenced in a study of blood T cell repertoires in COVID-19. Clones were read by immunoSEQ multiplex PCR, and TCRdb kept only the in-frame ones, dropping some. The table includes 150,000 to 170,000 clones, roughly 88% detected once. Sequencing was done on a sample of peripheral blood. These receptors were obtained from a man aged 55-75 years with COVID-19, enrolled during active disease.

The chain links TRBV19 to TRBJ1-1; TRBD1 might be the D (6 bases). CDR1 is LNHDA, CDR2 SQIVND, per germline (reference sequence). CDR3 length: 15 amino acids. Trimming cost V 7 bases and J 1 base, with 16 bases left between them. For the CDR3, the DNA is TGTGCCAGTATCAAATGGGGGACAACGAACACTGAAGCTTTCTTT. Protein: CASIKWGTTNTEAFF. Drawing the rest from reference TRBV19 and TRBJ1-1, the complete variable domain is DGGITQSPKYLFRKEGQNVTLSCEQNLNHDAMYWYRQDPGQGLRLIYYSQIVNDFQKGDIAEGYSVSREKKESFPLTVTSAQKNPTAFYLCASIKWGTTNTEAFFGQGTRLTVV.

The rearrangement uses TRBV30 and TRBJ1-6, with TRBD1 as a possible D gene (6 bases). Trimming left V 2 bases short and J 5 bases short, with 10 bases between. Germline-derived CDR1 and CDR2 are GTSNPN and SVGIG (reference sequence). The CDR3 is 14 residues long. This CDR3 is CAWSLGQNNSPLHF. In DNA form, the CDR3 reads TGTGCCTGGAGTCTCGGACAGAATAATTCACCCCTCCACTTT. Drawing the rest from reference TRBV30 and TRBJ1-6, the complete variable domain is SQTIHQWPATLVQPVGSPLSLECTVEGTSNPNLYWYRQAAGRGLQLLFYSVGIGQISSEVPQNLSASRPQDRQFILSSKKLLLSDSGFYLCAWSLGQNNSPLHFGNGTRLTVT.

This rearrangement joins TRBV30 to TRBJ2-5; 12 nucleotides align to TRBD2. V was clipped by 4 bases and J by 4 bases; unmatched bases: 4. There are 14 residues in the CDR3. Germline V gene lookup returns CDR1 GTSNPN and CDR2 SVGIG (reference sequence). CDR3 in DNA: TGTGCCTGGACTCTGACTAGCGGGAGAGAGACCCAGTACTTC. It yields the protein CAWTLTSGRETQYF.

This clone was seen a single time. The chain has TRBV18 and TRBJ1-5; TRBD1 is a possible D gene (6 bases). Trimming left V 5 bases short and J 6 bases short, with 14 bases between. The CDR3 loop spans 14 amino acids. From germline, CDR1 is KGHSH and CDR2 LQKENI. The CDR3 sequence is CASSSGAGGQPQHF. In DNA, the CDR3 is TGTGCCAGCTCATCAGGGGCCGGAGGTCAGCCCCAGCATTTT.

The DNA of the CDR3 is TGTGCCAGCAGTGAAAACAGGGTGAACACCGGGGAGCTGTTTTTT. Translating gives CASSENRVNTGELFF. V is TRBV2 and J is TRBJ2-2; the D gene is possibly TRBD1 (6 bases). Trimming shortened V by 2 bases and J by 1 base, and 8 bases separated the two germline ends. The CDR3 is 15 residues long. The V gene's germline CDR1 is SNHLY and CDR2 FYNNEI.

For the CDR3, the DNA is TGTGCCAGCTACCAGAGGGGGTTGAACACCGGGGAGCTGTTTTTT. This sequence encodes CASYQRGLNTGELFF. The J gene is TRBJ2-2, the V gene TRBV3-1 (or the pseudogene TRBV3-2); tentative D call: TRBD1 (6 bases). Germline assignment: CDR1 LGHDT and CDR2 YNNKEL (reference sequence). This CDR3 has 15 residues. V was trimmed by 8 bases and J by 1 base, leaving 14 bases between them.

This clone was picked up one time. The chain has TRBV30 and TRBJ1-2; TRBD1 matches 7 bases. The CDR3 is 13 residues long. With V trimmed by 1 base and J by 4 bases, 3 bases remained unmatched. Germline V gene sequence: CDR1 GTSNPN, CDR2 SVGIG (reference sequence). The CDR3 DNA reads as TGTGCCTGGAGTGGGGGGACAGTCTATGGCTACACCTTC. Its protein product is CAWSGGTVYGYTF.

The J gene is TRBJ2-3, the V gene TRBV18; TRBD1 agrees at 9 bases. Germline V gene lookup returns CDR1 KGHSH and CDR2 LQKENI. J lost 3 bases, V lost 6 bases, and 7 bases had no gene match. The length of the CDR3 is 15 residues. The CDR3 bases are TGTGCCAGCTCGGTTCGACAGGGGGTTACAGATACGCAGTATTTT. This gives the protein CASSVRQGVTDTQYF. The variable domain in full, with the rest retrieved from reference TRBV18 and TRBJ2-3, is NAGVMQNPRHLVRRRGQEARLRCSPMKGHSHVYWYRQLPEEGLKFMVYLQKENIIDESGMPKERFSAEFPKEGPSILRIQQVVRGDSAAYFCASSVRQGVTDTQYFGPGTRLTVL.

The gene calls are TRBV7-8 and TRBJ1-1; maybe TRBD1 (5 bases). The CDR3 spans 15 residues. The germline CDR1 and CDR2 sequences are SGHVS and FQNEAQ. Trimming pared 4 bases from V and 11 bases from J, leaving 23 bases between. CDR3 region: CASSSRGRTRPGAFF. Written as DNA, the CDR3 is TGTGCCAGCAGCTCGCGGGGACGGACCCGACCCGGGGCTTTCTTT.

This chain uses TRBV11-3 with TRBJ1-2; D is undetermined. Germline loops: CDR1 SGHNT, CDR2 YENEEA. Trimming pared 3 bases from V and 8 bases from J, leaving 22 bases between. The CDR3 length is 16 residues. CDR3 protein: CASSLDPTRTGRGYTF. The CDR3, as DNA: TGTGCCAGCAGCTTGGATCCGACACGGACCGGGAGGGGCTACACCTTC.

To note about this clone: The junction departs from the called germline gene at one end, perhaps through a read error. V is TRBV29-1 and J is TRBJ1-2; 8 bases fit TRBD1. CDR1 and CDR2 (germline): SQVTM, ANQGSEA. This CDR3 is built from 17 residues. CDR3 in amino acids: CSVEGIRIPGQVYGYTF. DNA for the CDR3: TGCAGCGTAGAAGGAATTAGAATTCCGGGACAGGTTTATGGCTACACCTTC.

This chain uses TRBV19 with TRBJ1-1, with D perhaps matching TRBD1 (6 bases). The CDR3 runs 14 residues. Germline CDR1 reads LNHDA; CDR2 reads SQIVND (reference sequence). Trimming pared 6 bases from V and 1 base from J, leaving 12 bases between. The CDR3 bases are TGTGCCAGTAGCCACGAGACAGGGAACACTGAAGCTTTCTTT. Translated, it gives CASSHETGNTEAFF.